This T cell receptor beta chain was found in a study of CXCR3-negative and CXCR3-positive naive CD8 T cells. Germline loops: CDR1 SGHKS, CDR2 YYEKEE (reference sequence). The CDR3 runs 12 residues. The study made its TRB cDNA libraries by 5' RACE, adding UMI labels. TCRdb re-called the 5' RACE reads and gives one entry per CDR3 protein, without DNA. The sample totals roughly 71,000 distinct CDR3 sequences; its top ten clones hold about 1.5%. Study-level findings and limits: Partly lower CXCR3 expression followed cryopreservation, and most assays relied on fresh PBMCs. TRB CDR3 hydrophobicity was greater in CXCR3-positive naive cells than in CXCR3-negative naive cells. Whereas memory cells differed, naive CXCR3-negative and CXCR3-positive cells shared similar TRBV-TRBJ usage.

Cells classed as naive CD8+ T cells were CD45RO-CCR7+CD27+CD95-. Worth noting for this clonotype: Its antigen is undetermined.

The chain joins TRBV5-5 to TRBJ2-2. The sequenced sample was naive CXCR3- CD8+ T cells from blood. This sample's subset: CD45RO-CCR7+CD27+CD95- naive CD8+ T cells lacking CXCR3 (TNR3-). The sequence came from a human donor in good health. Some clones in this sample may be carry-over from other donors' samples. CDR3 sequence: CASSSVAGELFF.